This T cell receptor (beta chain) appears in the sequencing data of a study of T cell responses to AZD1222 COVID-19 vaccine. This clone was seen only once. Its antigen is still unknown. Whole-study results and caveats: Per reports, nearly half of all spike-specific TCRs target regions that are unmutated in variants. Most donors were white British, females outnumbered males, and clonal diversity was possibly underestimated. Researchers took repertoire samples only after the peak T cell response had come.

Here immunoSEQ multiplex PCR was the method, and the copy in TCRdb shows in-frame clones only, minus some. The sample lists 100,000 to 150,000 clones; roughly 85% were seen once. CDR3 length: 13 amino acids. J gave up 6 bases and V 8 bases, and 8 bases lay outside the gene matches. Per the germline V gene, CDR1 is MNHEY and CDR2 is SVGAGI. The source is an adult who received the MenACWY meningococcal vaccine as a control. The sample consisted of peripheral blood, taken 28 days after the second dose of the MenACWY control vaccine. The rearrangement links TRBV6-5 to TRBJ2-7; the match to TRBD2 covers 9 bases. The CDR3 reads CASRRTSVSEQYV. CDR3 nucleotide sequence: TGTGCCAGCCGGAGGACTAGCGTTAGCGAGCAGTACGTC.